This is a list of T cell receptor beta chains from one sample in a study of T cell repertoires in cytomegalovirus infection. In TCRdb, the reads were re-called with MiXCR into one record per CDR3 protein. The sample lists some 480,000 distinct CDR3 sequences, about 33% occurring once. Their cognate antigens are unknown. The starting material was cultured PBMCs, obtained from culture after CMV antigen stimulation. The receptor source for this set is a human donor in good health (CMV status not recorded). Some clones in this sample may be carry-over from other donors' samples. Each CDR3 is given with its conserved first and last residue. D genes are given only for firm matches. Size values are once, few and many counts, or a class for expanded clones, and some rows have none.

j_gene: TRBJ2-1; v_gene: TRBV29-1; abundance: once; d_gene: TRBD2; CDR3aa: CSVAGSGLYNEQFF; CDR3nt: TGCAGCGTTGCGGGTAGCGGGCTCTACAATGAGCAGTTCTTC
j_gene: TRBJ2-1; v_gene: TRBV19; abundance: many; d_gene: -; CDR3aa: CASSLDRYNEQFF; CDR3nt: TGTGCCAGCAGCTTAGACCGCTACAATGAGCAGTTCTTC
j_gene: TRBJ2-1; v_gene: TRBV7-2; abundance: many; d_gene: -; CDR3aa: CASSFTGRSYNEQFF; CDR3nt: TGTGCCAGCAGCTTTACGGGACGCTCCTACAATGAGCAGTTCTTC
j_gene: TRBJ2-3; v_gene: TRBV12-3/TRBV12-4; abundance: few; d_gene: -; CDR3aa: CASSWGPETDTQYF; CDR3nt: TGTGCCAGCAGTTGGGGACCCGAGACAGATACGCAGTATTTT
j_gene: TRBJ1-5; v_gene: TRBV7-8; abundance: -; d_gene: TRBD1; CDR3aa: CASSLGTGAQPQHF; CDR3nt: TGTGCCAGCAGCTTAGGGACAGGGGCACAGCCCCAGCATTTT
j_gene: TRBJ2-3; v_gene: TRBV19; abundance: -; d_gene: -; CDR3aa: CASKRTRDTDTQYF; CDR3nt: TGTGCCAGTAAGCGGACCAGAGATACAGATACGCAGTATTTT
j_gene: TRBJ2-3; v_gene: TRBV28; abundance: few; d_gene: TRBD2; CDR3aa: CATRLAEGTDTQYF; CDR3nt: TGTGCCACCCGTCTAGCGGAGGGCACAGATACGCAGTATTTT
j_gene: TRBJ2-1; v_gene: TRBV11-3; abundance: -; d_gene: -; CDR3aa: CASSPAEYNEQFF; CDR3nt: TGTGCCAGCAGCCCAGCAGAGTACAATGAGCAGTTCTTC
j_gene: TRBJ2-1; v_gene: TRBV20-1; abundance: few; d_gene: TRBD1; CDR3aa: CSAVRFTGDNEQFF; CDR3nt: TGCAGTGCTGTCCGCTTTACAGGGGACAATGAGCAGTTCTTC
j_gene: TRBJ1-1; v_gene: TRBV27; abundance: few; d_gene: -; CDR3aa: CASSLTGSDTEAFF; CDR3nt: TGTGCCAGCAGCCTTACAGGGAGTGACACTGAAGCTTTCTTT
j_gene: TRBJ2-6; v_gene: TRBV6-5; abundance: -; d_gene: TRBD1; CDR3aa: CASSWGRQGNSGANVLNF; CDR3nt: TGTGCCAGCAGTTGGGGGAGACAGGGGAACTCAGGGGCCAACGTCCTGAATTTC
j_gene: TRBJ1-2; v_gene: TRBV7-9; abundance: few; d_gene: -; CDR3aa: CASSLSIGQSYGYTF; CDR3nt: TGTGCCAGCAGCTTAAGCATCGGACAGAGCTATGGCTACACCTTC
j_gene: TRBJ2-1; v_gene: TRBV7-2; abundance: few; d_gene: TRBD2; CDR3aa: CASSQASGTYNEQFF; CDR3nt: TGTGCCAGCAGCCAGGCTAGCGGCACCTACAATGAGCAGTTCTTC
j_gene: TRBJ2-3; v_gene: TRBV6-1; abundance: few; d_gene: -; CDR3aa: CASSEKGGTQYF; CDR3nt: TGTGCCAGCAGTGAAAAGGGGGGTACGCAGTATTTT
j_gene: TRBJ2-4; v_gene: TRBV12-3/TRBV12-4; abundance: -; d_gene: -; CDR3aa: CASSSRRRAGTKNIQYF; CDR3nt: TGTGCCAGCAGTTCCCGCAGGAGGGCCGGAACCAAAAACATTCAGTACTTC
j_gene: TRBJ2-5; v_gene: TRBV7-2; abundance: few; d_gene: -; CDR3aa: CASSFWNLQETQYF; CDR3nt: TGTGCCAGCAGCTTCTGGAACCTCCAAGAGACCCAGTACTTC
j_gene: TRBJ1-1; v_gene: TRBV3-1; abundance: -; d_gene: -; CDR3aa: CASKNINTEAFF; CDR3nt: TGTGCCAGCAAAAACATAAACACTGAAGCTTTCTTT
j_gene: TRBJ1-1; v_gene: TRBV6-5; abundance: -; d_gene: TRBD1; CDR3aa: CASSYSRTGVTEAFF; CDR3nt: TGTGCCAGCAGTTACTCCAGGACAGGGGTCACTGAAGCTTTCTTT
j_gene: TRBJ2-1; v_gene: TRBV6-2/TRBV6-3; abundance: -; d_gene: TRBD1; CDR3aa: CATQPGQTYNEQFF; CDR3nt: TGTGCAACGCAACCGGGACAGACCTACAATGAGCAGTTCTTC
j_gene: TRBJ1-5; v_gene: TRBV29-1; abundance: -; d_gene: -; CDR3aa: CSARKGNQPQHF; CDR3nt: TGCAGCGCCAGGAAGGGCAATCAGCCCCAGCATTTT
j_gene: TRBJ2-5; v_gene: TRBV29-1; abundance: few; d_gene: -; CDR3aa: CSVDPGEGAQYF; CDR3nt: TGCAGCGTTGACCCCGGGGAGGGGGCCCAGTACTTC
j_gene: TRBJ2-5; v_gene: TRBV7-2; abundance: -; d_gene: -; CDR3aa: CASSSRRQETQYF; CDR3nt: TGTGCCAGCAGCTCCCGGCGACAAGAGACCCAGTACTTC
j_gene: TRBJ2-4; v_gene: TRBV12-3/TRBV12-4; abundance: -; d_gene: -; CDR3aa: CASPGFTELAKNIQYF; CDR3nt: TGTGCCAGCCCCGGGTTTACAGAGCTAGCCAAAAACATTCAGTACTTC
j_gene: TRBJ2-3; v_gene: TRBV6-1; abundance: few; d_gene: -; CDR3aa: CASSELVTGTDTQYF; CDR3nt: TGTGCCAGCAGTGAATTGGTAACCGGCACAGATACGCAGTATTTT
j_gene: TRBJ2-3; v_gene: TRBV5-1; abundance: -; d_gene: -; CDR3aa: CASSFKVGGLLGNTQYF; CDR3nt: TGCGCCAGCAGCTTCAAAGTAGGTGGGCTTCTCGGGAATACGCAGTATTTT
j_gene: TRBJ2-2; v_gene: TRBV6-1; abundance: -; d_gene: TRBD2; CDR3aa: CASMGTSGELFF; CDR3nt: TGTGCCAGCATGGGGACTAGCGGGGAGCTGTTTTTT
j_gene: TRBJ1-2; v_gene: TRBV28; abundance: -; d_gene: -; CDR3aa: CASSSGGTVAGYTF; CDR3nt: TGTGCCAGCAGTTCGGGGGGCACGGTGGCTGGCTACACCTTC
j_gene: TRBJ2-2; v_gene: TRBV5-1; abundance: -; d_gene: -; CDR3aa: CASSWRLNTGELFF; CDR3nt: TGCGCCAGCAGCTGGAGACTGAACACCGGGGAGCTGTTTTTT
j_gene: TRBJ1-4; v_gene: TRBV7-6; abundance: -; d_gene: TRBD1; CDR3aa: CASSLDGTGGEKLFF; CDR3nt: TGTGCCAGCAGCTTAGACGGGACAGGGGGTGAAAAACTGTTTTTT
j_gene: TRBJ1-1; v_gene: TRBV6-5; abundance: once; d_gene: -; CDR3aa: CANSYVRGRNTEAFF; CDR3nt: TGTGCCAACAGTTACGTTCGGGGGAGAAACACTGAAGCTTTCTTT
j_gene: TRBJ2-6; v_gene: TRBV12-3/TRBV12-4; abundance: few; d_gene: TRBD2; CDR3aa: CASSPGTSGSSGANVLTF; CDR3nt: TGTGCCAGCAGCCCCGGGACTAGCGGGAGTTCTGGGGCCAACGTCCTGACTTTC
j_gene: TRBJ2-6; v_gene: TRBV7-2; abundance: many; d_gene: -; CDR3aa: CASSLAGAISGANVLTF; CDR3nt: TGTGCCAGCAGCTTAGCGGGGGCTATCTCTGGGGCCAACGTCCTGACTTTC
j_gene: TRBJ1-4; v_gene: TRBV29-1; abundance: few; d_gene: -; CDR3aa: CSVEDGVVREKLFF; CDR3nt: TGCAGCGTTGAAGATGGTGTTGTGAGGGAAAAACTGTTTTTT
j_gene: TRBJ1-5; v_gene: TRBV7-2; abundance: many; d_gene: -; CDR3aa: CASSPPGPRNQPQHF; CDR3nt: TGTGCCAGCAGCCCGCCCGGTCCTAGAAATCAGCCCCAGCATTTT